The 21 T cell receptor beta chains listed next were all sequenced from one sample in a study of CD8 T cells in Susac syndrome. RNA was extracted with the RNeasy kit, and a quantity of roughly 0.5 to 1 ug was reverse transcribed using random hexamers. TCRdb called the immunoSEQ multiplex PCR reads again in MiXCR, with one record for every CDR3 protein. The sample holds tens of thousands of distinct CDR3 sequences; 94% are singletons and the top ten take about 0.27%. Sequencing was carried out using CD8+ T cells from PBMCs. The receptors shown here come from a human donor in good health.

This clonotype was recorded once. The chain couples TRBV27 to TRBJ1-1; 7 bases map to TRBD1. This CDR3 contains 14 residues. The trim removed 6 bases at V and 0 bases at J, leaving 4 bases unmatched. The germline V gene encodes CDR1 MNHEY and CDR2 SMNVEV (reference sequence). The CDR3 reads CASSIRGMNTEAFF. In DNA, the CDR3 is TGTGCCAGCAGCATCAGGGGGATGAACACTGAAGCTTTCTTT.

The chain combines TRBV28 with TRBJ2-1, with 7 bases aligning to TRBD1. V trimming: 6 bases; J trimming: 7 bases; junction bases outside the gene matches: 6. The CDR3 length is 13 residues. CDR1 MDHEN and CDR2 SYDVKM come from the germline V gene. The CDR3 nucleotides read TGTGCCAGCAGCCGGACAGGAGAAAATGAGCAGTTCTTC. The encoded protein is CASSRTGENEQFF.

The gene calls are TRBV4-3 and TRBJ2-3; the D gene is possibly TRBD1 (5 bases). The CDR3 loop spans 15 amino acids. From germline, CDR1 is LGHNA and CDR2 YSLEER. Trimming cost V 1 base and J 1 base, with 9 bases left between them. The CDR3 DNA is TGCGCCAGCAGCCAAGTCGTGGGGCGCACAGATACGCAGTATTTT. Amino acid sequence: CASSQVVGRTDTQYF.

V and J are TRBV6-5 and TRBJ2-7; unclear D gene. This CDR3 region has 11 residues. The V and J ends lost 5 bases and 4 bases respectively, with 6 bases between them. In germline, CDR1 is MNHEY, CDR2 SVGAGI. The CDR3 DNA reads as TGTGCCAGCAGTAACATGTACGAGCAGTACTTC. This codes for CASSNMYEQYF.

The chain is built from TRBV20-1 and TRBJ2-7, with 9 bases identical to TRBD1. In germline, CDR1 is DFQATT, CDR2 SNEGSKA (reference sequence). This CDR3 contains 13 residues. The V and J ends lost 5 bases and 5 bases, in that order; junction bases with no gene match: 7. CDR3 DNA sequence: TGCAGTGCTCGGGGACAGGGTCTCCACGAGCAGTACTTC. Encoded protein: CSARGQGLHEQYF.

This CDR3 reads CASSSSDRGLYEQYF. DNA for the CDR3: TGTGCCAGCAGTTCGTCAGACAGGGGCCTCTACGAGCAGTACTTC. This chain uses TRBV6-5 with TRBJ2-7; 8 bases line up with TRBD1. V gave up 4 bases and J gave up 3 bases; unmatched junction bases: 8. The CDR3 is 15 amino acids. Germline V gene sequence: CDR1 MNHEY, CDR2 SVGAGI.

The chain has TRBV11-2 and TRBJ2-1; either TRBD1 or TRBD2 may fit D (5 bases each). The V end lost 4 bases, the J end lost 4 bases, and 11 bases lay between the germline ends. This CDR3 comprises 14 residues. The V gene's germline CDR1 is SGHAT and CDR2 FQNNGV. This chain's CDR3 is CASSSMGDYNEQFF. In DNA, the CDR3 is TGTGCCAGCAGCTCCATGGGGGATTACAATGAGCAGTTCTTC.

The CDR3 spells CSARDSNQPQHF. The CDR3 bases are TGCAGTGCTAGAGATTCCAATCAGCCCCAGCATTTT. J is TRBJ1-5 and V is TRBV20-1; D uncertain. Germline assignment: CDR1 DFQATT and CDR2 SNEGSKA (reference sequence). The CDR3 spans 12 residues. V was shortened by 0 bases and J by 3 bases, with 3 bases between the two germline ends.

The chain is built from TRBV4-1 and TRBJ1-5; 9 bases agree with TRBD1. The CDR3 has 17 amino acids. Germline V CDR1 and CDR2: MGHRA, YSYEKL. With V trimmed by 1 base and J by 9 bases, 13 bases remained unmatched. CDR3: CASSQGGPTGGIRPQHF. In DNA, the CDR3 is TGCGCCAGCAGCCAAGGGGGGCCGACAGGGGGGATTCGGCCCCAGCATTTT.

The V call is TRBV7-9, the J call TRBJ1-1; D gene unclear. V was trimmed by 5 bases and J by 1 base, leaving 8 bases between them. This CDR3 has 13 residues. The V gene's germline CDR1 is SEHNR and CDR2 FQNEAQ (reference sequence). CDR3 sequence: CASSRTENTEAFF. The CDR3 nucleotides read TGTGCCAGCAGCCGGACGGAGAACACTGAAGCTTTCTTT.

The CDR3 region has the DNA TGCGCCAGCAGCCAAGTTCCCTCCGGTGGGGGGCTCGAGCAGTACTTC. It encodes CASSQVPSGGGLEQYF. The chain has TRBV4-3 and TRBJ2-7; either TRBD1 or TRBD2 may supply D (6 bases each). V lost 1 base, J lost 6 bases, and 19 bases lay in between. Looked up from germline, CDR1 is LGHNA and CDR2 is YSLEER. CDR3 length: 16 residues.

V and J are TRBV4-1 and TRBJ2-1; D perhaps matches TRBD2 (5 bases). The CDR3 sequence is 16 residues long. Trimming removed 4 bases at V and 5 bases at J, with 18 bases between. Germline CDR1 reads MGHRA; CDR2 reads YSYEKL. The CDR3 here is CASSPLGAELDNEQFF. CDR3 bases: TGCGCCAGCAGCCCTTTGGGAGCGGAGTTGGACAATGAGCAGTTCTTC.

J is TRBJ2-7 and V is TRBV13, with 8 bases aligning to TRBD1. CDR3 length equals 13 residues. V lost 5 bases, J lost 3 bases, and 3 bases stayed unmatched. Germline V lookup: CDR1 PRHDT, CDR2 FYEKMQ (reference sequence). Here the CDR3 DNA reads TGTGCCAGCAGCACGACAGGGGACTACGAGCAGTACTTC. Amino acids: CASSTTGDYEQYF.

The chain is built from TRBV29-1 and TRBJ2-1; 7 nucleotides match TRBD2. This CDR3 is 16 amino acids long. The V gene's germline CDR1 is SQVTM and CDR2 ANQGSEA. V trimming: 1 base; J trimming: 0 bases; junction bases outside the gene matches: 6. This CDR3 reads CSVEGLADRSYNEQFF. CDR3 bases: TGCAGCGTTGAAGGGCTAGCGGACCGCTCCTACAATGAGCAGTTCTTC.

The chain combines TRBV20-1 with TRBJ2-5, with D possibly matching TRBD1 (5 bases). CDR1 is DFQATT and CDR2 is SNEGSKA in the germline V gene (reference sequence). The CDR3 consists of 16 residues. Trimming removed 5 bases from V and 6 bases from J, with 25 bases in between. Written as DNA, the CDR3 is TGCAGTGCTGTCCGTGCCAGGGTATACAATCACCAGACCCAGTACTTC. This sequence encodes CSAVRARVYNHQTQYF.

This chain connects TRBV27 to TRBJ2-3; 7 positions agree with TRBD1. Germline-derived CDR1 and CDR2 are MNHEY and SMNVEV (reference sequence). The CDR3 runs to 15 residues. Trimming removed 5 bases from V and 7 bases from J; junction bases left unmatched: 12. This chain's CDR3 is CASSPNRGRRYTQYF. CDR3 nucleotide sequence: TGTGCCAGCAGTCCAAACAGGGGTCGCCGGTATACGCAGTATTTT.

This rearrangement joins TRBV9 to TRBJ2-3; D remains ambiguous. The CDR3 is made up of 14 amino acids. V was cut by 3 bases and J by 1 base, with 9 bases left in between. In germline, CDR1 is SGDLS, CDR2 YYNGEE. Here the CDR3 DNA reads TGTGCCAGCAGCGACCCGGGTGGCACAGATACGCAGTATTTT. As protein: CASSDPGGTDTQYF. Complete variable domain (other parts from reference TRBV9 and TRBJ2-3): DSGVTQTPKHLITATGQRVTLRCSPRSGDLSVYWYQQSLDQGLQFLIQYYNGEERAKGNILERFSAQQFPDLHSELNLSSLELGDSALYFCASSDPGGTDTQYFGPGTRLTVL.

The CDR3 region is CSARDRSNTGELFF. For the CDR3, the DNA is TGCAGTGCTAGAGATCGGAGTAACACCGGGGAGCTGTTTTTT. The chain is built from TRBV20-1 and TRBJ2-2, with D uncertain. V lost 0 bases and J 2 bases, leaving 7 bases between the germline ends. The CDR3 consists of 14 residues. Germline V CDR1 and CDR2: DFQATT, SNEGSKA (reference sequence).

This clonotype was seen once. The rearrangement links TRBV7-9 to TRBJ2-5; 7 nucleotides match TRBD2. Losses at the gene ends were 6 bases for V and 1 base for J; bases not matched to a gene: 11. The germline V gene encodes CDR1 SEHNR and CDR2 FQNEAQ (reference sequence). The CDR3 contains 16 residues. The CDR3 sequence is CASSSNAGAFQETQYF. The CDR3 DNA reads TGTGCCAGCAGTTCTAACGCGGGAGCTTTCCAAGAGACCCAGTACTTC.

CDR3 in amino acids: CASSEEQGMSYGYTF. CDR3 in DNA: TGTGCCAGCAGCGAAGAACAGGGGATGAGCTATGGCTACACCTTC. The V call is TRBV9, the J call TRBJ1-2; 7 bases align to TRBD1. Germline V gene data show CDR1 as SGDLS and CDR2 as YYNGEE. The CDR3 totals 15 residues. J was trimmed by 4 bases and V by 3 bases; bases with no gene match: 9.

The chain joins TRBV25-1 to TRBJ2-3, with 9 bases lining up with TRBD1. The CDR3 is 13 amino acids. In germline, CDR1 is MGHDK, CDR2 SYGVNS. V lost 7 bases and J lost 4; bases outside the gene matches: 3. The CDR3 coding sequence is TGTGCCAGCAACAGGGGGCTCGCAGATACGCAGTATTTT. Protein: CASNRGLADTQYF.